These T cell receptor beta chains were read from a single sample in a study of cytomegalovirus exposure and HLA in healthy donors. Libraries were prepared by immunoSEQ multiplex PCR; TCRdb keeps only in-frame clonotypes and omits some of them. The sample has some 130,000 clones; 80% are singletons. The specimen was PBMCs. The receptor set was obtained from a man aged 25-45 years in good health and CMV-seronegative. Each CDR3 is given with its conserved first and last residue. A D gene is named only where the DNA matches it firmly. Expanded clones are given a class, and other clones once, few, many or no size at all.

j_call	d_call	clone_size	v_call	cdr3_nt	cdr3_aa
TRBJ2-5	NA	NA	TRBV30	TGTGCCTGGAGTGTACTGGGGGGGCTTGAGACCCAGTACTTC	CAWSVLGGLETQYF
TRBJ2-7	TRBD1	NA	TRBV28	TGTGCCAGCACGACAGGGGCTGGCGAGCAGTACTTC	CASTTGAGEQYF
TRBJ1-4	TRBD1	few	TRBV2	TGTGCCAGCAAGCCGGGACAGGGTTGGGAAAAACTGTTTTTT	CASKPGQGWEKLFF
TRBJ2-6	NA	few	TRBV10-3	TGTGCCATCAGTGAGTTGGCGGGATCTGGGGCCAACGTCCTGACTTTC	CAISELAGSGANVLTF
TRBJ2-1	NA	NA	TRBV5-1	TGCGCCAGCAGCCCCCGGGGCCCAGGGGATGAGCAGTTCTTC	CASSPRGPGDEQFF
TRBJ2-3	TRBD2	NA	TRBV30	TGTGCCTGGAGTGTCGGCGGGAGGGAAGATACGCAGTATTTT	CAWSVGGREDTQYF
TRBJ1-1	TRBD1	NA	TRBV28	TGTGCCAGCAGTCCTAATCCGGGACAGGGAATTACTGAAGCTTTCTTT	CASSPNPGQGITEAFF
TRBJ2-3	TRBD1	NA	TRBV4-3	TGCGCCAGCAGCCAAGAGGGGACAGGGGTAGATACGCAGTATTTT	CASSQEGTGVDTQYF
TRBJ2-7	TRBD2	few	TRBV5-1	TGCGCCAGCAGCTTGTTTGCGGGAGTGGGTTACGAGCAGTACTTC	CASSLFAGVGYEQYF
TRBJ1-5	TRBD1	NA	TRBV11-3	TGTGCCAGCAGCTTACCCCCCGAGGGGGCGTGCAATCAGCCCCAGCATTTT	CASSLPPEGACNQPQHF
TRBJ2-7	TRBD1	once	TRBV4-2	TGTGCCAGCAGCCAAGGTCAGGGGGCATGGTACGAGCAGTACTTC	CASSQGQGAWYEQYF
TRBJ1-1	TRBD1	NA	TRBV30	TGTGCCTGGAGTGTACTTAGGGGGCAAGCTTTCTTT	CAWSVLRGQAFF
TRBJ2-3	TRBD2	NA	TRBV7-9	TGTGCCAGCAGCTTAGCGCGACTAGCGGGGCCCACAGATACGCAGTATTTT	CASSLARLAGPTDTQYF
TRBJ2-5	NA	once	TRBV30	TGTGCCTGGAGTTTGAGGTTAAGGGAGACCCAGTACTTC	CAWSLRLRETQYF
TRBJ2-7	NA	NA	TRBV15	TGTGCCACCAGCAGAGATTGGGCAGAATCCTACGAGCAGTACTTC	CATSRDWAESYEQYF
TRBJ2-2	NA	few	TRBV5-8	TGTGCCAGCAGCGTTGACAGGAACACCGGGGAGCTGTTTTTT	CASSVDRNTGELFF
TRBJ2-3	NA	NA	TRBV7-2	TGTGCCAGCAGCTTAGGTCGGGGAACAGATACGCAGTATTTT	CASSLGRGTDTQYF
TRBJ2-3	TRBD1	NA	TRBV28	TGTGCCAGCAGTCTTCGACAGGGTCCAGATACGCAGTATTTT	CASSLRQGPDTQYF
TRBJ2-3	TRBD2	NA	TRBV7-8	TGTGCCAGCAGCTTAGCGGCGGGAGTCCTGGCAGATACGCAGTATTTT	CASSLAAGVLADTQYF
TRBJ1-2	TRBD1	NA	TRBV30	TGTGCCTGGAGCGGCCACAGGGGGCATAACTATGGCTACACCTTC	CAWSGHRGHNYGYTF
TRBJ2-1	NA	few	TRBV6-6	TGTGCCAGCAGTTGGGGCAGGGCACTGTTCTTC	CASSWGRALFF
TRBJ2-7	TRBD1	NA	TRBV28	TGTGCCAGCATTAACAGGGGTTTAGTTTCCTACGAGCAGTACTTC	CASINRGLVSYEQYF
TRBJ2-7	NA	NA	TRBV6-5	TGTGCCAGCAGTTACGGTGGACTCGAGCAGTACTTC	CASSYGGLEQYF
TRBJ2-7	NA	NA	TRBV30	TGTGCCTGGAGTTTTGGAGGCGAGCAGTACTTC	CAWSFGGEQYF
TRBJ2-3	TRBD2	once	TRBV5-1	TGCGCCAGCAGCTTCACTAGCGGGACGGGAGATACGCAGTATTTT	CASSFTSGTGDTQYF
TRBJ1-2	TRBD1	NA	TRBV11-1	TGTGCCAGCAGCCTCGACAGGGGCAGGGGCTACACCTTC	CASSLDRGRGYTF
TRBJ1-4	NA	NA	TRBV30	TGTGCCTGGAGTGAAAAAACAAGGGAGGGGGAAAAACTGTTTTTT	CAWSEKTREGEKLFF
TRBJ1-1	NA	NA	TRBV28	TGTGCCAGCAACTTGGACTTCCAGCCGAACACTGAAGCTTTCTTT	CASNLDFQPNTEAFF
TRBJ2-4	NA	NA	TRBV19	TGTGCCAGTAGATTAGGGGCGGTAGCCAAAAACATTCAGTACTTC	CASRLGAVAKNIQYF
TRBJ2-2	NA	NA	TRBV5-4	TGTGCCAGCAGCTCCTTGCAGGAGGCGAACACCGGGGAGCTGTTTTTT	CASSSLQEANTGELFF
TRBJ2-7	TRBD2	few	TRBV18	TGTGCCAGCTCACCTAGCGGGAGGGCCTTCGAGCAGTACTTC	CASSPSGRAFEQYF
TRBJ1-1	NA	NA	TRBV6-6	TGTGCCAGCATCAAGCTAGGTACTTCGAACACTGAAGCTTTCTTT	CASIKLGTSNTEAFF
TRBJ1-5	NA	NA	TRBV21-1	TGTGCCAGCAGCACCGAACCGGGACAGAGGAATCAGCCCCAGCATTTT	CASSTEPGQRNQPQHF
TRBJ2-2	NA	NA	TRBV28	TGTGCCAGCGGGAGGGGGTACACCGGGGAGCTGTTTTTT	CASGRGYTGELFF
TRBJ2-5	TRBD1	NA	TRBV7-9	TGTGCCAGCAGACCTGGACAGGTTGGAGAGACCCAGTACTTC	CASRPGQVGETQYF
TRBJ1-5	NA	NA	TRBV14	TGTGCCAGCAGCCGACGCAGGGATCAGCCCCAGCATTTT	CASSRRRDQPQHF
TRBJ2-3	TRBD1	NA	TRBV29-1	TGCAGCGTTGCACAGGGGTACACAGATACGCAGTATTTT	CSVAQGYTDTQYF
TRBJ2-7	NA	NA	TRBV9	TGTGCCAGCAGCGTAGGGTCGATGAACGAGCAGTACTTC	CASSVGSMNEQYF